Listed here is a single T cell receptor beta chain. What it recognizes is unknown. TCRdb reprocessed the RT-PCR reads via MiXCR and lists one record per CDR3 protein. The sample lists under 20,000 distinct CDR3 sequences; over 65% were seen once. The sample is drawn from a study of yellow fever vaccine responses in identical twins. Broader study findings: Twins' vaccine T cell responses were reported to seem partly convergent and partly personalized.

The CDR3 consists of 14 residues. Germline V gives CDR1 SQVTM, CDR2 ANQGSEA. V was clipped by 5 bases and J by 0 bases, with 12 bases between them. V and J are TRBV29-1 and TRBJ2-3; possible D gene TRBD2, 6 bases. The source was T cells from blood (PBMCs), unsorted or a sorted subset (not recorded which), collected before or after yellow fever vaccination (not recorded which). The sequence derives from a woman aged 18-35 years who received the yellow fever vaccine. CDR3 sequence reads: CSVSLAESTDTQYF. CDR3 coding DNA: TGCAGCGTTAGTTTAGCGGAAAGCACAGATACGCAGTATTTT.